This TCR beta chain was identified during a study of control samples from healthy donors and cancer patients. Profiling relied on immunoSEQ multiplex PCR, and the TCRdb table lists in-frame clones only, not all of them. The profile shows around 84,000 clones, approximately 82% of them singletons. V lost 1 base and J lost 1; bases outside the gene matches: 5. This CDR3 region has 17 residues. Germline lookup yields CDR1 LNHDA and CDR2 SQIVND (reference sequence). This receptor was identified in a man in his fifties or sixties with head and neck cancer. Sequenced material: PBMCs. V and J are TRBV19 and TRBJ2-1; 9 bases agree with TRBD1. This CDR3 is CASSIVGTGRSYNEQFF. The CDR3 nucleotides read TGTGCCAGTAGTATAGTCGGGACAGGGAGGTCCTACAATGAGCAGTTCTTC.